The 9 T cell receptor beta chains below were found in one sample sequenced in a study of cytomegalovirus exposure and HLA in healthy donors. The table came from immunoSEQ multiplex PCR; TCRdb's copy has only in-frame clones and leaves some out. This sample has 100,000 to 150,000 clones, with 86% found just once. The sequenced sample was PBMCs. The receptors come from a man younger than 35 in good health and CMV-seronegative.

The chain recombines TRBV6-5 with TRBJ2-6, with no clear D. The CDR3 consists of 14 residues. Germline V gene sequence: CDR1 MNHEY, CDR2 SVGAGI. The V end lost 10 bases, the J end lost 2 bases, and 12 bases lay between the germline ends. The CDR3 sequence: CATLLGPGANVLTF. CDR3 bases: TGTGCCACCCTTCTTGGGCCTGGGGCCAACGTCCTGACTTTC.

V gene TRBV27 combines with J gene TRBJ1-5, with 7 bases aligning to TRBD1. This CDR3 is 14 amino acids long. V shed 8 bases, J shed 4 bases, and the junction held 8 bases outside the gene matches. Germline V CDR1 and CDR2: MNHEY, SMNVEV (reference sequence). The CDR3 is CASGRQGGNQPQHF. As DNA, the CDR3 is TGTGCCAGCGGCCGACAGGGAGGTAATCAGCCCCAGCATTTT.

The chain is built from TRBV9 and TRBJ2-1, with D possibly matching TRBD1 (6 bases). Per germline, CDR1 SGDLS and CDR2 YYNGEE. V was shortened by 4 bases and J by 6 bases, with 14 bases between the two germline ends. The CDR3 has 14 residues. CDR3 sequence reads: CASSSPGHFNEQFF. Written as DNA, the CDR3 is TGTGCCAGCAGCTCCCCGGGACACTTCAATGAGCAGTTCTTC.

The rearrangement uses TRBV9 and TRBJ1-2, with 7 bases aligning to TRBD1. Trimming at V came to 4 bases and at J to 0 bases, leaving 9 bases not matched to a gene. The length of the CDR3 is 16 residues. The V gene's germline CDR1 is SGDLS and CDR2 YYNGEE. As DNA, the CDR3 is TGTGCCAGCAGCCGCACCGGGACAGCGACTAACTATGGCTACACCTTC. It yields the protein CASSRTGTATNYGYTF. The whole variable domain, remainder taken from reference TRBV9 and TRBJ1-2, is DSGVTQTPKHLITATGQRVTLRCSPRSGDLSVYWYQQSLDQGLQFLIQYYNGEERAKGNILERFSAQQFPDLHSELNLSSLELGDSALYFCASSRTGTATNYGYTFGSGTRLTVV.

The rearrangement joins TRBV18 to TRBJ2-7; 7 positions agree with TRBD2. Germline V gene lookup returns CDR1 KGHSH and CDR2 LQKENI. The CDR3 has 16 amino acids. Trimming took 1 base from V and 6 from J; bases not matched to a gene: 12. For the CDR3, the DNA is TGTGCCAGCTCACCACTCGAGCAGGGTGGCGGGGGCGAGCAGTACTTC. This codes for CASSPLEQGGGGEQYF.

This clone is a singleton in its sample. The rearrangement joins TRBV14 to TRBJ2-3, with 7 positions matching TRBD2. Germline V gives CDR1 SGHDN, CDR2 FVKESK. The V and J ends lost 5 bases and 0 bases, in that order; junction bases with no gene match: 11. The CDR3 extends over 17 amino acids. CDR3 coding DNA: TGTGCCAGCAGCGATTTCCGGACTAGTCAGAGCACAGATACGCAGTATTTT. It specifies CASSDFRTSQSTDTQYF.

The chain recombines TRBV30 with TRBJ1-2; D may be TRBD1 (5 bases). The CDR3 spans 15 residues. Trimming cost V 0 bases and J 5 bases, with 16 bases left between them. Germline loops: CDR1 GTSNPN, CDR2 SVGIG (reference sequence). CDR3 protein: CAWSVRVSAAYGYTF. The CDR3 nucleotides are TGTGCCTGGAGTGTCAGGGTGTCGGCAGCTTATGGCTACACCTTC.

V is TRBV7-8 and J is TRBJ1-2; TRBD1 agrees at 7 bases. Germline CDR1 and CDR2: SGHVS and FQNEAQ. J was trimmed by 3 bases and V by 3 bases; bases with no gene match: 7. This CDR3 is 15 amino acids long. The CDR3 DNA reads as TGTGCCAGCAGCTTCAGGAGGGGGCAGGACTATGGCTACACCTTC. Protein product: CASSFRRGQDYGYTF. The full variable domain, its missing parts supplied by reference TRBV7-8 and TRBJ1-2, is GAGVSQSPRYKVAKRGQDVALRCDPISGHVSLFWYQQALGQGPEFLTYFQNEAQLDKSGLPSDRFFAERPEGSVSTLKIQRTQQEDSAVYLCASSFRRGQDYGYTFGSGTRLTVV.

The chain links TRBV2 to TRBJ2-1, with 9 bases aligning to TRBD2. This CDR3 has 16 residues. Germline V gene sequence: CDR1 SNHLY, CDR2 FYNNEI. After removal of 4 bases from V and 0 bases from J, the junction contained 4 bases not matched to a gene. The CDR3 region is CASSGLAAPSYNEQFF. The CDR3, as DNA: TGTGCCAGCAGTGGACTAGCGGCCCCCTCCTACAATGAGCAGTTCTTC.